Below, 14 T cell receptor beta chains from the same sample are listed, as sequenced in a study of early T cells in non-severe SARS-CoV-2 infection. Using its own MiXCR run on the 5' RACE reads, TCRdb lists one record per CDR3 protein. The sample lists roughly 68,000 distinct CDR3 sequences, just under 5% occurring once. Input material: whole blood. These receptors came from an adult who was a healthcare worker with PCR-confirmed SARS-CoV-2 infection or an uninfected control (not recorded which).

The sample holds many counts of this clonotype. The chain has TRBV29-1 and TRBJ2-1; possible D gene TRBD1, 5 bases. The CDR3 is 14 residues long. The V end was cut by 8 bases, the J end by 5 bases, with 19 bases between. Germline V gene data show CDR1 as SQVTM and CDR2 as ANQGSEA. For the CDR3, the DNA is TGCAGCATGGCGATAGGACAAGCAGACAATGAGCAGTTCTTC. It encodes CSMAIGQADNEQFF.

This clonotype has a handful of counts. The chain couples TRBV7-9 to TRBJ2-3; no firm D call. Trimming cost V 5 bases and J 5 bases, with 11 bases left between them. The CDR3 runs 13 residues. CDR1 and CDR2 from the germline V gene are SEHNR and FQNEAQ (reference sequence). This chain's CDR3 is CASSPLVKDTQYF. CDR3 bases: TGTGCCAGCAGCCCTCTAGTAAAAGATACGCAGTATTTT. Together with reference TRBV7-9 and TRBJ2-3, the CDR3 gives the full variable domain: DTGVSQNPRHKITKRGQNVTFRCDPISEHNRLYWYRQTLGQGPEFLTYFQNEAQLEKSRLLSDRFSAERPKGSFSTLEIQRTEQGDSAMYLCASSPLVKDTQYFGPGTRLTVL.

This clonotype was recorded at least ten times. The chain employs TRBV6-5 and TRBJ2-7, with TRBD1 identical over 9 bases. There are 13 residues in the CDR3. Germline V gene sequence: CDR1 MNHEY, CDR2 SVGAGI. V gave up 5 bases and J gave up 4 bases; unmatched junction bases: 3. This chain's CDR3 is CASSRDREYEQYF. The CDR3 DNA is TGTGCCAGCAGTAGGGACAGGGAGTACGAGCAGTACTTC.

There are many counts of this clonotype. CDR3 sequence reads: CATSAAKPDNEQFF. For the CDR3, the DNA is TGTGCCACCAGTGCCGCCAAACCGGACAATGAGCAGTTCTTC. The chain links TRBV24-1 to TRBJ2-1; the D is unclear. V was trimmed by 5 bases and J by 5 bases, leaving 12 bases between them. The CDR3 spans 14 residues. Germline assignment: CDR1 KGHDR and CDR2 SFDVKD.

At least ten counts were recorded for this clonotype. The chain combines TRBV28 with TRBJ1-2; D is ambiguous. Trimming pared 3 bases from V and 8 bases from J, leaving 10 bases between. CDR1 and CDR2 (germline): MDHEN, SYDVKM. This CDR3 is 12 amino acids long. CDR3 in amino acids: CASSLSGEGYTF. Written as DNA, the CDR3 is TGTGCCAGCAGTTTGTCTGGGGAAGGCTACACCTTC.

Ten or more counts support this clonotype. The V gene is TRBV9, the J gene TRBJ1-1; the match to TRBD1 covers 7 bases. The CDR3 is 13 amino acids. V gave up 3 bases and J gave up 4 bases; unmatched junction bases: 3. The germline V gene has CDR1 SGDLS and CDR2 YYNGEE. The CDR3 sequence: CASSATGTTEAFF. CDR3 sequence (DNA): TGTGCCAGCAGCGCGACAGGGACCACTGAAGCTTTCTTT.

This clonotype was seen only a few times. J is TRBJ2-1 and V is TRBV20-1; 9 bases are a match to TRBD2. Germline V gives CDR1 DFQATT, CDR2 SNEGSKA (reference sequence). The CDR3 length is 15 residues. With 6 bases clipped from V and 6 bases from J, the junction kept 12 bases outside the gene matches. The CDR3 sequence is CSARTGLAGPNEQFF. The CDR3 DNA sequence: TGCAGTGCCAGGACCGGTCTAGCGGGGCCCAATGAGCAGTTCTTC.

This clonotype was counted many times. The chain employs TRBV5-6 and TRBJ2-1, with TRBD2 identical over 14 bases. The V and J ends lost 4 bases and 6 bases, in that order; junction bases with no gene match: 6. Germline assignment: CDR1 SGHDT and CDR2 YYEEEE. The CDR3 has 16 residues. CDR3 sequence reads: CASSPGLAGVSNEQFF. The CDR3 nucleotides read TGTGCCAGCAGCCCGGGACTAGCGGGAGTAAGCAATGAGCAGTTCTTC.

This clonotype occurred many times. The chain links TRBV5-1 to TRBJ2-7, with 8 bases identical to TRBD2. Germline CDR1 reads SGHRS; CDR2 reads YFSETQ. V dropped 2 bases and J dropped 0; count of bases not matched to a gene: 4. CDR3 length: 15 amino acids. The CDR3 region is CASSLISGGSYEQYF. CDR3 bases: TGCGCCAGCAGCTTAATCAGCGGGGGCTCCTACGAGCAGTACTTC.

The V gene is TRBV3-1, the J gene TRBJ2-5; D is unclear. The germline CDR1 and CDR2 sequences are LGHDT and YNNKEL (reference sequence). There are 14 residues in the CDR3. Deletions cut 4 bases from V and 2 bases from J, with 11 bases between. CDR3 in amino acids: CASSLALGQETQYF. As DNA, the CDR3 is TGTGCCAGCAGCCTAGCCTTGGGACAAGAGACCCAGTACTTC.

The table lists this clonotype with a few counts. The rearrangement links TRBV27 to TRBJ1-4; tentatively, D is TRBD1 (5 bases). Trimming took 6 bases from V and 3 from J, leaving 11 bases between them. The CDR3 covers 14 residues. Looked up from germline, CDR1 is MNHEY and CDR2 is SMNVEV (reference sequence). CDR3 in amino acids: CASRTGRANEKLFF. The CDR3 nucleotides are TGTGCCAGCAGGACGGGGCGGGCTAATGAAAAACTGTTTTTT.

This clonotype was seen many times. The V and J genes are TRBV27 and TRBJ2-2, with unresolved D. Trimming pared 5 bases from V and 7 bases from J, leaving 8 bases between. The length of the CDR3 is 12 residues. Germline V gene sequence: CDR1 MNHEY, CDR2 SMNVEV (reference sequence). Here the CDR3 DNA reads TGTGCCAGCAGTCCCAGCCACGGGGAGCTGTTTTTT. Its protein product is CASSPSHGELFF.

At least ten counts were recorded for this clonotype. The chain uses TRBV6-5 and TRBJ2-5, with D possibly called TRBD1 or TRBD2 (6 bases each). Between the trimmed V and J ends, which lost 4 bases and 5 bases, there was a span of 17 bases. Germline V gene data show CDR1 as MNHEY and CDR2 as SVGAGI. This CDR3 has 15 amino acids. The CDR3 is CASSWAWGAGETQYF. CDR3 nucleotide sequence: TGTGCCAGCAGTTGGGCTTGGGGGGCCGGTGAGACCCAGTACTTC.

At least ten counts were recorded for this clonotype. The V gene is TRBV7-3, the J gene TRBJ2-1; 8 bases line up with TRBD2. This CDR3 has 18 residues. The junction had 14 bases not matched to a gene; V was cut back by 1 base and J by 6 bases. The germline gives CDR1 SGHTA, CDR2 FQGTGA. The CDR3 region has the DNA TGTGCCAGCAGCTTAAATGGGATTCCGGGAGGGCAGAGCAATGAGCAGTTCTTC. Amino acids: CASSLNGIPGGQSNEQFF.